This T cell receptor beta chain was sequenced for a study of cytomegalovirus exposure and HLA in healthy donors. The study's findings and limits: On later analysis, the bulk of CMV-associated TCR beta chains appeared to be HLA-restricted. A cluster of highly shared sequence variants was likely a sequencing artifact.

PCR involved 60 Vbeta and 13 Jbeta primers. Data came from immunoSEQ multiplex PCR; TCRdb stores just in-frame clones and leaves some out. Of about 75,000 clones listed, 70% to 85% are singletons. It was healthy bone marrow donors who served as donors. While unrecorded immune exposures were likely, the donors were nominally healthy when sampled. This clone was counted between two and nine times. What it binds is unknown. This CDR3 comprises 16 residues. This chain links TRBV12-2 with TRBJ2-1; the D call in the table, TRBD1, was not verified against the DNA. TRBV12-2 corresponds to a pseudogene. The sequence derives from a man between 65 and 85 years old in good health and CMV-seropositive. The specimen was PBMCs. The CDR3 nucleotides read TGTGCAAGTCGCTTACCCACGGGACAGGCCCCTTGGGGGCAGTTCTTC. Its protein product is CASRLPTGQAPWGQFF.